Each of the 19 T cell receptor beta chains below was sequenced from the same sample in a study of blood T cell repertoires in COVID-19. The assay was immunoSEQ multiplex PCR, and TCRdb's table has in-frame clones only and misses some. The top ten clones hold 35% to 50% of a sample with tens of thousands of clones, around 83% of them seen once. Material: peripheral blood. The origin of the receptors is a man at least 80 years old with acute or convalescent COVID-19.

The chain is built from TRBV24-1 and TRBJ2-3; D is unresolved. V lost 7 bases to trimming and J lost 2 bases, with 9 bases between them. CDR3 length equals 13 residues. Germline-derived CDR1 and CDR2 are KGHDR and SFDVKD. DNA for the CDR3: TGTGCCACCAGAGCGTGGATCACAGATACGCAGTATTTT. Amino acids: CATRAWITDTQYF.

The chain carries TRBV9 and TRBJ2-7; D might be TRBD1 (6 bases). The germline gives CDR1 SGDLS, CDR2 YYNGEE. The CDR3 sequence is 14 residues long. V was clipped by 4 bases and J by 6 bases, with 17 bases between them. The CDR3 nucleotides read TGTGCCAGCAGCCCAGGGACCATGGGGGCCGAGCAGTACTTC. This translates into CASSPGTMGAEQYF.

V usage is TRBV30 and J usage is TRBJ1-2; D possibly corresponds to TRBD1 (6 bases). Trimming left V 5 bases short and J 2 bases short, with 12 bases between. The CDR3 has 13 amino acids. The V gene's germline CDR1 is GTSNPN and CDR2 SVGIG (reference sequence). The CDR3 loop is CAWSSGANYGYTF. DNA for the CDR3: TGTGCCTGGTCCTCAGGGGCGAACTATGGCTACACCTTC.

V gene TRBV6-5 combines with J gene TRBJ2-5, with TRBD2 matching 8 bases. V lost 1 base and J lost 5; bases outside the gene matches: 9. Looked up from germline, CDR1 is MNHEY and CDR2 is SVGAGI. The CDR3 loop spans 16 amino acids. CDR3 nucleotide sequence: TGTGCCAGCAGTTACTTGGGCAGCGGGAGAGGGGAGACCCAGTACTTC. Protein: CASSYLGSGRGETQYF.

The chain employs TRBV6-5 and TRBJ2-7, with 10 bases identical to TRBD1. CDR1 is MNHEY, CDR2 SVGAGI, per germline. The CDR3 extends over 15 amino acids. Losses at the gene ends were 4 bases for V and 6 bases for J; bases not matched to a gene: 9. Written as DNA, the CDR3 is TGTGCCAGCAGTTTCTCGGGGACAGGGGTTTTCGAGCAGTACTTC. It specifies CASSFSGTGVFEQYF.

This clone has just one count. This chain joins TRBV14 and TRBJ1-3, with 9 bases identical to TRBD1. Trimming at V came to 3 bases and at J to 2 bases, leaving 8 bases not matched to a gene. The CDR3 is made up of 17 amino acids. Looked up from germline, CDR1 is SGHDN and CDR2 is FVKESK. The CDR3 loop reads CASSQTTGGLTGNTIYF. The CDR3 nucleotides read TGTGCCAGCAGCCAGACTACAGGGGGCTTAACTGGAAACACCATATATTTT.

The V gene is TRBV18, the J gene TRBJ1-2, with D unclear. CDR1 is KGHSH and CDR2 is LQKENI in the germline V gene. V lost 6 bases and J 4 bases, leaving 21 bases between the germline ends. The CDR3 extends over 16 amino acids. DNA for the CDR3: TGTGCCAGCTCCCCCGAATCGGTCCTTCCGGGCTATGGCTACACCTTC. It yields the protein CASSPESVLPGYGYTF. Full variable domain (rest looked up from reference TRBV18 and TRBJ1-2): NAGVMQNPRHLVRRRGQEARLRCSPMKGHSHVYWYRQLPEEGLKFMVYLQKENIIDESGMPKERFSAEFPKEGPSILRIQQVVRGDSAAYFCASSPESVLPGYGYTFGSGTRLTVV.

The V and J genes are TRBV7-9 and TRBJ2-5; TRBD1 might be the D (6 bases). The CDR3 extends over 15 amino acids. The germline V gene has CDR1 SEHNR and CDR2 FQNEAQ (reference sequence). Trimming removed 6 bases at V and 5 bases at J, with 19 bases between. CDR3 sequence reads: CASSIQGGRLETQYF. CDR3 sequence (DNA): TGTGCCAGCAGTATACAGGGTGGGCGGCTGGAGACCCAGTACTTC.

J is TRBJ2-2 and V is TRBV5-4; 7 positions match TRBD1. Germline V gene lookup returns CDR1 SGHNT and CDR2 YYREEE (reference sequence). This CDR3 region has 16 residues. V shed 4 bases and J 0 bases; nucleotides not matched to a gene: 6. The CDR3 DNA follows: TGTGCCAGCAGCATAAACAGGGGTGCGAACACCGGGGAGCTGTTTTTT. It codes for CASSINRGANTGELFF.

This clone was detected only once. The chain recombines TRBV7-2 with TRBJ2-1; 7 positions match TRBD1. CDR1 is SGHTA and CDR2 is FQGNSA in the germline V gene. This CDR3 is built from 17 residues. Germline trimming cut 6 bases from V and 3 bases from J; bases unmatched to any gene: 14. This CDR3 is CASRPNEGGAGYNEQFF. CDR3 coding DNA: TGTGCCAGCAGACCGAACGAAGGGGGCGCGGGCTACAATGAGCAGTTCTTC.

The chain is built from TRBV5-4 and TRBJ2-7; a possible D gene is TRBD2 (6 bases). Germline CDR1 is SGHNT and CDR2 is YYREEE (reference sequence). Trimming took off 2 bases at V and 0 bases at J, with 9 bases between the two ends. This CDR3 is built from 14 residues. As DNA, the CDR3 is TGTGCCAGCAGCTTACGGGGGAACTCCTACGAGCAGTACTTC. Amino acids: CASSLRGNSYEQYF.

The chain has TRBV10-3 and TRBJ2-6, with D possibly TRBD1 on 5 matching bases. This CDR3 is 15 amino acids long. Trimming pared 3 bases from V and 0 bases from J, leaving 6 bases between. Germline CDR1 reads ENHRY; CDR2 reads SYGVKD. The CDR3 DNA is TGTGCCATCAGTGAAGGGGACTCTGGGGCCAACGTCCTGACTTTC. It encodes CAISEGDSGANVLTF.

The chain carries TRBV19 and TRBJ1-4; tentatively, D is TRBD1 (6 bases). This CDR3 has 16 residues. Trimming removed 6 bases at V and 4 bases at J, with 18 bases between. Germline CDR1 reads LNHDA; CDR2 reads SQIVND (reference sequence). CDR3: CASSKERGASNEKLFF. DNA for the CDR3: TGTGCCAGTAGCAAGGAACGGGGGGCCAGTAATGAAAAACTGTTTTTT.

V is TRBV3-1 (or the pseudogene TRBV3-2) and J is TRBJ1-5; perhaps TRBD1 as D (5 bases). The CDR3 totals 14 residues. Germline V gene data show CDR1 as LGHDT and CDR2 as YNNKEL (reference sequence). V was cut by 0 bases and J by 3 bases, with 6 bases left in between. The CDR3 nucleotides read TGTGCCAGCAGCCAAGAAGGGGTCAATCAGCCCCAGCATTTT. Its protein is CASSQEGVNQPQHF.

This clone was recorded only once. The J gene is TRBJ2-7, the V gene TRBV28; 11 bases match TRBD2. This CDR3 is 16 amino acids long. Germline loops: CDR1 MDHEN, CDR2 SYDVKM. Unmatched junction bases numbered 10, after V lost 4 bases and J lost 5 bases. The CDR3 here is CASSSPLAGVGDEQYF. The CDR3 DNA is TGTGCCAGCAGTTCCCCACTAGCGGGAGTAGGTGACGAGCAGTACTTC.

A single count supports this clone. For the CDR3, the DNA is TGTGCCAGCAGTCTTCCCGGGACTCCCTATGGCTACACCTTC. Amino acids: CASSLPGTPYGYTF. The chain employs TRBV28 and TRBJ1-2, with D possibly matching TRBD1 (5 bases). Germline CDR1 reads MDHEN; CDR2 reads SYDVKM. V lost 5 bases, J lost 4 bases, and 14 bases lay in between. This CDR3 has 14 residues.

The V gene is TRBV5-4, the J gene TRBJ1-6, with TRBD1 identical over 7 bases. Germline CDR1 is SGHNT and CDR2 is YYREEE (reference sequence). Trimming cost V 4 bases and J 7 bases; bases outside gene matches: 5. The CDR3 is made up of 14 amino acids. CDR3 nucleotide sequence: TGTGCCAGCAGCGGGACAGCCTCGAATTCACCCCTCCACTTT. Its translation is CASSGTASNSPLHF.

The V and J genes are TRBV7-9 and TRBJ2-7, with D perhaps matching TRBD2 (6 bases). Between the trimmed V and J ends, which lost 1 base and 1 base, there was a span of 8 bases. The germline gives CDR1 SEHNR, CDR2 FQNEAQ (reference sequence). The CDR3 is 14 residues long. The CDR3: CASSLDGLSYEQYF. CDR3 DNA: TGTGCCAGCAGCTTAGATGGACTATCCTACGAGCAGTACTTC.

The V gene is TRBV29-1, the J gene TRBJ2-1; 8 bases are a match to TRBD1. The CDR3 runs to 14 residues. The germline CDR1 and CDR2 sequences are SQVTM and ANQGSEA. Trimming took 4 bases from V and 2 from J; bases not matched to a gene: 4. CDR3 in DNA: TGCAGCGTTGGCGGGACAGGAGCCTACAATGAGCAGTTCTTC. Amino acid sequence: CSVGGTGAYNEQFF.